This T cell receptor (beta chain) was identified during a study of T cell responses to AZD1222 COVID-19 vaccine. As to this clone: Its antigen remains unidentified.

Broader study findings: Donors, mostly white British, included more females; clonal diversity was possibly underestimated.

V was shortened by 7 bases and J by 0 bases, with 12 bases between the two germline ends. Germline V gives CDR1 LNHDA, CDR2 SQIVND (reference sequence). The CDR3 spans 15 residues. Second-dose groups at about 4 or about 12 weeks were pooled. Assay used: immunoSEQ multiplex PCR; TCRdb lists only in-frame clones, some missing. The table has about 120,000 clones, roughly 92% seen once. The input for sequencing was peripheral blood, taken 28 days after the second AZD1222 dose. This sequence originates from an adult who received the AZD1222 COVID-19 vaccine. The chain employs TRBV19 and TRBJ2-2; no clear D. CDR3 in DNA: TGTGCCAGTATCCTCGTCCACCCGAACACCGGGGAGCTGTTTTTT. Translating gives CASILVHPNTGELFF. The whole variable domain, filled in from reference TRBV19 and TRBJ2-2, reads DGGITQSPKYLFRKEGQNVTLSCEQNLNHDAMYWYRQDPGQGLRLIYYSQIVNDFQKGDIAEGYSVSREKKESFPLTVTSAQKNPTAFYLCASILVHPNTGELFFGEGSRLTVL.